This T cell receptor beta chain comes out of a study of vaccination and CD4 T cells after COVID-19. Study-level background: Collection of post-vaccine samples followed dose two by a median approximately 69 days, spanning a range of 14 to 241.

Comments on this clonotype: Its specificity is not known.

Time point denoted: late sampling 161 to 241 days after vaccination in a few convalescent patients. Treatment specified: approximately nine-day PBMC culture with coronavirus spike peptide pools or control peptides (ViraFEST assay). Trimming took off 6 bases at V and 5 bases at J, with 13 bases between the two ends. Per germline, CDR1 MNHEY and CDR2 SVGEGT. The CDR3 runs to 14 residues. CD4+ T cells that had been cultured provided DNA sequenced with the Oncomine TCR Beta short-read assay. From the PCR reads, TCRdb called clonotypes with MiXCR, one entry per CDR3 protein. The repertoire has some 21,000 distinct CDR3 sequences, 46% of them found once; the top ten carry about 12%.

The material sequenced was CD4+ T cells from blood, cultured in vitro, taken about 7 months after SARS-CoV-2 vaccination. This rearrangement joins TRBV6-2 or TRBV6-3 to TRBJ2-2, with no clear D. The receptor was derived from a human donor who had recovered from COVID-19. The CDR3 reads CASRDSLVTGELFF. For the CDR3, the DNA is TGTGCCAGCAGAGACTCCCTAGTAACCGGGGAGCTGTTTTTT.